These 10 T cell receptor beta chains originate from one sample sequenced in a study of read filtering for tumor transcriptome and immune sequencing. The library was built from approximately 400 ng RNA with molecular barcoded adaptors for alpha/delta and beta/gamma chains. TCRdb processed the reads anew with MiXCR; each CDR3 protein has one entry. This table has fewer than 35,000 distinct CDR3 sequences, about 18% appearing once. The sequencing input was a population of CD138-negative cells sorted from bone marrow. All receptors derive from a donor over 35 with multiple myeloma.

This clonotype was recorded many times. The chain is built from TRBV5-1 and TRBJ1-1; D unclear. Germline V gene lookup returns CDR1 SGHRS and CDR2 YFSETQ. V was clipped by 7 bases and J by 4 bases, with 11 bases between them. CDR3 length equals 12 residues. Written as DNA, the CDR3 is TGCGCCAGCGGGGTGACGGGCACTGAAGCTTTCTTT. It specifies CASGVTGTEAFF.

This clonotype was observed many times. This chain uses TRBV7-9 with TRBJ2-5; D unresolved. With 1 base removed from V and 2 bases from J, the gap between germline ends came to 8 bases. CDR1 and CDR2 (germline): SEHNR, FQNEAQ (reference sequence). CDR3 length: 14 amino acids. The CDR3 protein is CASSLDNSQETQYF. For the CDR3, the DNA is TGTGCCAGCAGCTTAGACAACTCACAAGAGACCCAGTACTTC.

V and J are TRBV7-8 and TRBJ2-4; TRBD2 aligns across 9 bases. Germline-derived CDR1 and CDR2 are SGHVS and FQNEAQ. V lost 5 bases and J lost 6; bases outside the gene matches: 11. CDR3 size: 16 residues. In nucleotides, the CDR3 is TGTGCCAGCAGCCTGGGTAGCGGGAGACGGATAAACATTCAGTACTTC. Protein sequence: CASSLGSGRRINIQYF.

This clonotype was recorded once. One base away lies a much larger clone, so this may be a sequencing read error. This chain uses TRBV20-1 with TRBJ2-4; maybe TRBD2 (6 bases). Germline V gives CDR1 DFQATT, CDR2 SNEGSKA (reference sequence). The germline V and J ends were trimmed by 5 bases and 4 bases, with 15 bases remaining between them. The CDR3 has 14 residues. In DNA, the CDR3 is TGCAGTGCTCTAACGGGGGACCTTAAAAACATTCAGTACTTC. Protein: CSALTGDLKNIQYF.

The chain employs TRBV7-2 and TRBJ1-5; D is undetermined. Germline CDR1 and CDR2: SGHTA and FQGNSA. The CDR3 has 13 amino acids. Deletions cut 3 bases from V and 4 bases from J, with 7 bases between. CDR3 nucleotides: TGTGCCAGCAGCTTCGACCCAAATCAGCCCCAGCATTTT. It translates to CASSFDPNQPQHF.

A remark on this clonotype: A single base is all that separates this from a far larger clone, so a read error is likely. This rearrangement joins TRBV6-6 to TRBJ1-1; TRBD1 agrees at 8 bases. The CDR3 runs to 15 residues. V lost 2 bases, J lost 3 bases, and 5 bases stayed unmatched. Germline V gives CDR1 MNHNY, CDR2 SVGAGI (reference sequence). The CDR3 protein is CASSYLVTGDTEAFF. The CDR3 DNA is TGTGCCAGCAGTTACCTTGTGACAGGGGACACTGAAGCTTTCTTT.

The chain is built from TRBV7-2 and TRBJ2-7, with 8 bases that match TRBD1. CDR1 and CDR2 (germline): SGHTA, FQGNSA. CDR3 length equals 15 residues. V shed 1 base, J shed 3 bases, and the junction held 5 bases outside the gene matches. The CDR3: CASSLEPGGIYEQYF. The CDR3 bases are TGTGCCAGCAGCTTAGAGCCAGGGGGCATCTACGAGCAGTACTTC.

The table lists this clonotype with many counts. This rearrangement joins TRBV11-3 to TRBJ2-3, with TRBD1 as a possible D gene (5 bases). The germline V and J ends were trimmed by 5 bases and 3 bases, with 6 bases remaining between them. This CDR3 is built from 12 residues. CDR1 is SGHNT, CDR2 YENEEA, per germline. CDR3 in DNA: TGTGCCAGCAGCGGACAAACAGATACGCAGTATTTT. This translates into CASSGQTDTQYF.

The chain recombines TRBV12-3 or TRBV12-4 with TRBJ2-4, with D unresolved. There are 13 residues in the CDR3. Trimming cost V 8 bases and J 6 bases, with 14 bases left between them. For the CDR3, the DNA is TGTGCCAGCGGTGAGCTGGGTTTAAACATTCAGTACTTC. Amino acids: CASGELGLNIQYF.

This clonotype was seen a few times. The chain joins TRBV7-9 to TRBJ2-5; weak D call: TRBD1 (6 bases). This CDR3 region has 16 residues. Germline CDR1 reads SEHNR; CDR2 reads FQNEAQ (reference sequence). V dropped 0 bases and J dropped 1 base, with 12 bases sitting between them. Here the CDR3 DNA reads TGTGCCAGCAGCTTAGCGTTTGGGGGCCCCCAAGAGACCCAGTACTTC. Translated: CASSLAFGGPQETQYF.